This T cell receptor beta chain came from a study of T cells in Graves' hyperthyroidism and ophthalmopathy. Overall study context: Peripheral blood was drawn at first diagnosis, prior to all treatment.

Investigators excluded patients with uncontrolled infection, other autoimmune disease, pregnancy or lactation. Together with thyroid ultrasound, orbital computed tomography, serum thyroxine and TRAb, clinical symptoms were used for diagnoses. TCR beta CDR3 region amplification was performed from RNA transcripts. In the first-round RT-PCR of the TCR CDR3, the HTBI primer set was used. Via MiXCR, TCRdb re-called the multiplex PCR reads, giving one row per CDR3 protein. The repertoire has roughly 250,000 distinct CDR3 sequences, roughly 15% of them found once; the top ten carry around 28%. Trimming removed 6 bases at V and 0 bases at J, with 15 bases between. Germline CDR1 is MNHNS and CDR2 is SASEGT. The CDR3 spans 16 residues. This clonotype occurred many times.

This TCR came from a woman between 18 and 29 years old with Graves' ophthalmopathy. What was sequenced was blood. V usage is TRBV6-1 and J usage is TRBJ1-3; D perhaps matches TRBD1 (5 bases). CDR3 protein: CASRKRDGYSGNTIYF. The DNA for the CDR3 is TGTGCCAGCAGAAAGAGGGACGGCTACTCTGGAAACACCATATATTTT.